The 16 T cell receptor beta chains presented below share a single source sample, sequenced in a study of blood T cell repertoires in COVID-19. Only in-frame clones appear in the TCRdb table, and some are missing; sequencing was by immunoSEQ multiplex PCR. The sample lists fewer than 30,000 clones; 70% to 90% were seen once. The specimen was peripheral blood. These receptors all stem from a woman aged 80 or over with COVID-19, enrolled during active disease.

In DNA form, the CDR3 reads TGTGCCAGCAGCGGGACAAGTAAGAGCAATCAGCCCCAGCATTTT. This translates into CASSGTSKSNQPQHF. This chain connects TRBV2 to TRBJ1-5; D perhaps matches TRBD1 (6 bases). Germline CDR1 and CDR2: SNHLY and FYNNEI. The CDR3 totals 15 residues. The V end was cut by 6 bases, the J end by 1 base, with 13 bases between. The whole variable domain, remainder taken from reference TRBV2 and TRBJ1-5, is EPEVTQTPSHQVTQMGQEVILRCVPISNHLYFYWYRQILGQKVEFLVSFYNNEISEKSEIFDDQFSVERPDGSNFTLKIRSTKLEDSAMYFCASSGTSKSNQPQHFGDGTRLSIL.

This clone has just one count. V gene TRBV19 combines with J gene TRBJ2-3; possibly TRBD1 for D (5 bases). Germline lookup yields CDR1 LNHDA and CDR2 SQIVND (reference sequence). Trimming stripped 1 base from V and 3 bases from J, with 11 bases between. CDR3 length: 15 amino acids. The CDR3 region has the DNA TGTGCCAGTAGTATAGGGGGCGTTTTAACAGATACGCAGTATTTT. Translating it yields CASSIGGVLTDTQYF. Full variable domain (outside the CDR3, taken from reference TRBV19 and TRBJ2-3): DGGITQSPKYLFRKEGQNVTLSCEQNLNHDAMYWYRQDPGQGLRLIYYSQIVNDFQKGDIAEGYSVSREKKESFPLTVTSAQKNPTAFYLCASSIGGVLTDTQYFGPGTRLTVL.

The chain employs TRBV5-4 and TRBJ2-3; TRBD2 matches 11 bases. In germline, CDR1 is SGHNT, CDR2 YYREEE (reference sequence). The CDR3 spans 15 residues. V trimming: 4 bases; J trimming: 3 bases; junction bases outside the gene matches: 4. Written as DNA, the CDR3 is TGTGCCAGCAGCATCGGGACTAGCGGTACAGATACGCAGTATTTT. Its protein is CASSIGTSGTDTQYF.

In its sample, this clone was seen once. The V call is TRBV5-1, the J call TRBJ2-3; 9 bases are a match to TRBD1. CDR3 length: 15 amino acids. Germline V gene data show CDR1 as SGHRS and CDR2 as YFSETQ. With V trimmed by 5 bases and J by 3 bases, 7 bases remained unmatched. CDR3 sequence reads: CASRGTGTQTDTQYF. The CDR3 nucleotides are TGCGCCAGCAGGGGGACAGGGACCCAGACAGATACGCAGTATTTT.

CDR3 DNA sequence: TGCGCCAGCAGTGAGTCCGCGAACACAGATACGCAGTATTTT. Its protein is CASSESANTDTQYF. The chain employs TRBV10-1 and TRBJ2-3; no clear D. Germline V gene lookup returns CDR1 WNHNN and CDR2 SYGVQD (reference sequence). The CDR3 spans 14 residues. V shed 0 bases and J shed 2 bases, with 6 bases lying between them.

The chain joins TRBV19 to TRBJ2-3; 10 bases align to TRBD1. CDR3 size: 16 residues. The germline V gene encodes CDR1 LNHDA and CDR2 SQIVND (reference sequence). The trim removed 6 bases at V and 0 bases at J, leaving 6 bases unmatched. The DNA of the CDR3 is TGTGCCAGTAGATGGGGACAGGGGTTGAGCACAGATACGCAGTATTTT. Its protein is CASRWGQGLSTDTQYF.

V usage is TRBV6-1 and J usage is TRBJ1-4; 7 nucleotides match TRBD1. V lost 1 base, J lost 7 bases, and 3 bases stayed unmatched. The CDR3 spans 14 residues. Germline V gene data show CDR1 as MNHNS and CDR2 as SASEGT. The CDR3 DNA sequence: TGTGCCAGCAGTGAAGGACAGGGTCGTGAAAAACTGTTTTTT. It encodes CASSEGQGREKLFF.

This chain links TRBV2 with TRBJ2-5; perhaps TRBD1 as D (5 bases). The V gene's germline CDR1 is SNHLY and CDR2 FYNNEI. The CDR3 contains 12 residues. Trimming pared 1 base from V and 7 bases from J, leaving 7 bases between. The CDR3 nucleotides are TGTGCCAGCAGTGAAGGGGGCGCGACCCAGTACTTC. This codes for CASSEGGATQYF.

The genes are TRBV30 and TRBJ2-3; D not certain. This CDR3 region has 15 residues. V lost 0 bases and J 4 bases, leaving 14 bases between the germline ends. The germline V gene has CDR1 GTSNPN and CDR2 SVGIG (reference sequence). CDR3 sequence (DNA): TGTGCCTGGAGTGTAGTACAAGTCTCTTCAGATACGCAGTATTTT. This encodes CAWSVVQVSSDTQYF.

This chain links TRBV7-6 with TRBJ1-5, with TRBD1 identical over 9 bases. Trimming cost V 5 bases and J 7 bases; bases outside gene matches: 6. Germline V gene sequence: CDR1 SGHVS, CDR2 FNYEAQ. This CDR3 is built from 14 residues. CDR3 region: CASSLETGGQPQHF. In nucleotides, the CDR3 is TGTGCCAGCAGCCTGGAGACAGGGGGACAGCCCCAGCATTTT.

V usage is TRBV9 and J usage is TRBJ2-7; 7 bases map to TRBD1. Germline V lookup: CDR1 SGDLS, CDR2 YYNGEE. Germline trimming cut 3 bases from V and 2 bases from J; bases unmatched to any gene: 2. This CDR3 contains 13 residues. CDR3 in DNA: TGTGCCAGCAGCGAGGGACAGACCTACGAGCAGTACTTC. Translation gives CASSEGQTYEQYF.

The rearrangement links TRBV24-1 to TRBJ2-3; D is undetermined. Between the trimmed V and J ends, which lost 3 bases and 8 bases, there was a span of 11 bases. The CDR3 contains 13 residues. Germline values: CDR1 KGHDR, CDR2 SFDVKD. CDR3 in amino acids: CATSDPSFGTQYF. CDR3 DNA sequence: TGTGCCACCAGTGATCCGTCATTCGGTACGCAGTATTTT.

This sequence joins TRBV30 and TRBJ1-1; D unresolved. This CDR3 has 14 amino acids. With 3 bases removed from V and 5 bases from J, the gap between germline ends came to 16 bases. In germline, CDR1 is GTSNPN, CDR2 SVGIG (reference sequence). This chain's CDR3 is CAWRWAGLGTEAFF. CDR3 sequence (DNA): TGTGCCTGGAGGTGGGCCGGACTTGGGACTGAAGCTTTCTTT.

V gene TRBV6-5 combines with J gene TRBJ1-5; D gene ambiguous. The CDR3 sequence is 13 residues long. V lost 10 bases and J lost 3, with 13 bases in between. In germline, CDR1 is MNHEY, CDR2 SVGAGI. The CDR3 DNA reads TGTGCCACCGTAGGACTGATCAATCAGCCCCAGCATTTT. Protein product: CATVGLINQPQHF.

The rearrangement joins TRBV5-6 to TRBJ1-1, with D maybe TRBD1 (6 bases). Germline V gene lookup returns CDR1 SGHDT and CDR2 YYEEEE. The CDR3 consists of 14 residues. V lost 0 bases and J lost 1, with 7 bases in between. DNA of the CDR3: TGTGCCAGCAGCTTGGGGGGGCCGAACACTGAAGCTTTCTTT. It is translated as CASSLGGPNTEAFF. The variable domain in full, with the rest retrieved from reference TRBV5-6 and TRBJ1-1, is DAGVTQSPTHLIKTRGQQVTLRCSPKSGHDTVSWYQQALGQGPQFIFQYYEEEERQRGNFPDRFSGHQFPNYSSELNVNALLLGDSALYLCASSLGGPNTEAFFGQGTRLTVV.

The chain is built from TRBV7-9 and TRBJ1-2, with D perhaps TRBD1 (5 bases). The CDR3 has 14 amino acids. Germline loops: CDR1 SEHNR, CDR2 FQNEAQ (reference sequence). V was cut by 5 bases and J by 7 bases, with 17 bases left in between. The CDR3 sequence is CASSRPGQGGGYTF. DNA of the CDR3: TGTGCCAGCAGCCGGCCCGGGCAGGGAGGTGGCTACACCTTC.